This TCR beta chain is drawn from a study of lymphopenia after photon versus proton radiotherapy. General observations from the study: Oligoclonal CD8+ Temra expansion after nadir drove photon patients' diversity drop.

Using immunoSEQ multiplex PCR, the repertoire was profiled, and TCRdb retains in-frame clones only, with some absent. This table holds some 31,000 clones, approximately 80% found once. The germline V gene has CDR1 SGHDT and CDR2 YYEEEE. This CDR3 is built from 15 residues. V was cut by 4 bases and J by 4 bases, with 14 bases left in between. A remark on this clone: Its antigen is as yet unknown.

The clonotype was recovered from a woman in her sixties or seventies with pancreatic cancer. This specimen was peripheral blood, taken from a patient treated with proton-based radiotherapy. The chain recombines TRBV5-6 with TRBJ2-2; D is unresolved. CDR3 loop: CASSLRPFSTGELFF. DNA for the CDR3: TGTGCCAGCAGCCTCCGGCCCTTCTCCACCGGGGAGCTGTTTTTT.